This is a list of T cell receptor beta chains from one sample in a study of shared T cell receptors in the human thymus. Profiled with immunoSEQ multiplex PCR; TCRdb holds only in-frame clones, not every one. Of about 610,000 clones in the sample, roughly 88% were seen once. These sequences were also reported in another study, on human thymus T cells.

Sequencing input: thymocytes. The receptors here all came from a boy younger than two with a congenital heart defect. Both conserved end residues are part of each CDR3. Fields, in order: J gene, V gene, D gene, CDR3 protein, CDR3 DNA. D genes are given only for firm matches.

TRBJ1-3 TRBV7-2 TRBD1 CASSLDEAGGTGGVNTIYF TGTGCCAGCAGCTTGGACGAGGCCGGGGGGACAGGGGGTGTAAACACCATATATTTT
TRBJ1-3 TRBV25-1 - CASSDTAASGNTIYF TGTGCCAGCAGTGATACTGCTGCTTCTGGAAACACCATATATTTT
TRBJ2-2 TRBV18 TRBD2 CASSSREKREEDTGELFF TGTGCCAGCTCATCTCGGGAGAAGCGGGAGGAAGACACCGGGGAGCTGTTTTTT
TRBJ2-5 TRBV7-8 TRBD1 CASSLAQGRDRGQETQYF TGTGCCAGCAGCTTAGCGCAGGGCCGGGACAGGGGTCAAGAGACCCAGTACTTC
TRBJ2-1 TRBV11-2 TRBD2 CASSLEGLAGGPFDGEQFF TGTGCCAGCAGCTTAGAGGGACTAGCGGGAGGGCCTTTTGATGGTGAGCAGTTCTTC
TRBJ2-1 TRBV15 TRBD2 CATSRGGVASGVNEQFF TGTGCCACCAGCAGAGGGGGGGTTGCTAGCGGAGTTAATGAGCAGTTCTTC
TRBJ2-3 TRBV2 TRBD2 CASSEVASGITDTQYF TGTGCCAGCAGTGAAGTGGCTAGCGGGATTACAGATACGCAGTATTTT
TRBJ1-2 TRBV2 TRBD1 CASSSGTDGLLYGYTF TGTGCCAGCAGCTCCGGGACAGACGGACTTTTGTATGGCTACACCTTC
TRBJ2-4 TRBV2 TRBD2 CASSARATSGKFGIQYF TGTGCCAGCAGTGCCCGGGCTACTAGCGGGAAGTTTGGCATTCAGTACTTC
TRBJ1-2 TRBV10-3 TRBD1 CAIKEAEDRGYFGYTF TGTGCCATCAAGGAAGCGGAGGACAGGGGGTACTTTGGCTACACCTTC
TRBJ1-3 TRBV18 - CASSPGKGGSGNTIYF TGTGCCAGCTCACCGGGCAAAGGTGGCTCTGGAAACACCATATATTTT
TRBJ2-7 TRBV28 - CASSLPLGGKYEQYF TGTGCCAGCAGTTTACCCCTGGGGGGTAAATACGAGCAGTACTTC
TRBJ2-7 TRBV29-1 TRBD2 CSVLLGGAGEQYF TGCAGCGTCTTACTCGGGGGGGCTGGCGAGCAGTACTTC
TRBJ2-7 TRBV4-3 TRBD2 CASSQVGLAMNEQYF TGCGCCAGCAGCCAAGTGGGACTAGCCATGAACGAGCAGTACTTC